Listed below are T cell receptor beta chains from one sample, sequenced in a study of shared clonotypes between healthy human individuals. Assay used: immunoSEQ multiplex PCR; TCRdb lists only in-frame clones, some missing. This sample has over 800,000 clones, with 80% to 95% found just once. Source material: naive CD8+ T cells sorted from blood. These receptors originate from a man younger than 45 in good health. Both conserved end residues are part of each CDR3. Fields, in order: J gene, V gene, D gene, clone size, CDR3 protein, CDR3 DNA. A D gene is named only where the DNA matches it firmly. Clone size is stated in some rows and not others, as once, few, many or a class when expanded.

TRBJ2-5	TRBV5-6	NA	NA	CASSPFGEETQYF	TGTGCCAGCAGTCCCTTTGGGGAAGAGACCCAGTACTTC
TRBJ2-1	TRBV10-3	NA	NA	CAISEGSGHNEQFF	TGTGCCATCAGTGAGGGGTCGGGCCACAATGAGCAGTTCTTC
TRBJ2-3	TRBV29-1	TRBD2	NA	CSVVGREGTDTQYF	TGCAGCGTTGTTGGGCGGGAGGGAACAGATACGCAGTATTTT
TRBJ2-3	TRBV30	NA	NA	CAYRTDTQYF	TGTGCCTATAGAACAGATACGCAGTATTTT
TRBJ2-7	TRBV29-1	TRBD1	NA	CSVVPGHRGYEQYF	TGCAGCGTTGTCCCGGGGCACAGGGGTTACGAGCAGTACTTC
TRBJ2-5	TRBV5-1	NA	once	CASSLVTSQFETQYF	TGCGCCAGCAGCTTGGTGACTAGTCAATTCGAGACCCAGTACTTC
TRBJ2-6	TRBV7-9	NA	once	CASRPAVVGDVGDNVLTF	TGTGCCAGCAGACCAGCGGTGGTTGGGGATGTCGGGGACAACGTCCTGACTTTC
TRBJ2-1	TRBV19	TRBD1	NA	CASSGNRGPSYNEQFF	TGTGCCAGTAGCGGAAACAGGGGTCCTTCCTACAATGAGCAGTTCTTC
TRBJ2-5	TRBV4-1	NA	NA	CASSQNQETQYF	TGCGCCAGCAGCCAAAATCAAGAGACCCAGTACTTC
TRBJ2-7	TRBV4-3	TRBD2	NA	CASSPQRQLAGVMYEQYF	TGCGCCAGCAGCCCTCAACGCCAACTAGCGGGAGTTATGTACGAGCAGTACTTC
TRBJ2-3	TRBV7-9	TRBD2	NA	CASSSHLLAVTDTQYF	TGTGCCAGCAGCTCACACCTCCTAGCGGTTACAGATACGCAGTATTTT
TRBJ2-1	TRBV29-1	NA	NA	CSLEQGFGSKLEQFF	TGCAGCTTGGAACAGGGTTTCGGTAGTAAACTCGAGCAGTTCTTC
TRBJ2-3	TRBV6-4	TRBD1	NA	CASSTGTGGTDTQYF	TGTGCCAGCAGTACCGGGACAGGGGGTACAGATACGCAGTATTTT
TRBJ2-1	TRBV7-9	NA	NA	CASSPGMGASYNEQFF	TGTGCCAGCAGCCCCGGGATGGGAGCTTCCTACAATGAGCAGTTCTTC
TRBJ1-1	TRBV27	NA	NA	CASSPLRQRHTEAFF	TGTGCCAGCAGCCCACTGCGTCAGCGGCACACTGAAGCTTTCTTT
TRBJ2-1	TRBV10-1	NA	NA	CASSGQNSYNEQFF	TGCGCCAGCAGTGGACAGAACTCCTACAATGAGCAGTTCTTC
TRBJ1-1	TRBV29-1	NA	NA	CSVLLRGGTEAFF	TGCAGCGTCCTGCTGCGGGGAGGCACTGAAGCTTTCTTT
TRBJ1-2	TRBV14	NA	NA	CASSLAGDVGYTF	TGTGCCAGCAGCCTGGCAGGGGATGTGGGCTACACCTTC
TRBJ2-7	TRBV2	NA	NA	CASVYSLGVGAYEQYF	TGTGCCAGCGTTTATTCATTGGGGGTTGGAGCTTACGAGCAGTACTTC
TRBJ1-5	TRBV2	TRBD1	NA	CASSAGTGWSNQPQHF	TGTGCCAGCAGTGCCGGGACAGGGTGGAGCAATCAGCCCCAGCATTTT
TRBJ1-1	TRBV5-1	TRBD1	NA	CASSTGQGAVTEAFF	TGCGCCAGCAGCACCGGACAGGGGGCTGTAACTGAAGCTTTCTTT
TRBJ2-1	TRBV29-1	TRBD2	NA	CSVEGGSYNEQFF	TGCAGCGTTGAGGGGGGGTCCTACAATGAGCAGTTCTTC
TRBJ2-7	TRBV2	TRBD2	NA	CASRGDYYEQYF	TGTGCCAGCAGGGGGGACTACTACGAGCAGTACTTC
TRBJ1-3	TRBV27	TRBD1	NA	CASTTGVGNTIYF	TGTGCCAGCACCACAGGGGTGGGAAACACCATATATTTT
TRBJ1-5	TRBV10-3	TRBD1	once	CAISETDRENQPQHF	TGTGCCATCAGTGAGACCGACAGGGAGAATCAGCCCCAGCATTTT
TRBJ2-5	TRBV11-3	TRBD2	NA	CASSRTSGSRETQYF	TGTGCCAGCAGCCGTACTAGCGGGAGCAGAGAGACCCAGTACTTC
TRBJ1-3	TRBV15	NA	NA	CATSRDREGSGNTIYF	TGTGCCACCAGCAGAGATCGGGAGGGCTCTGGAAACACCATATATTTT
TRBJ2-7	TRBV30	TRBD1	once	CAWSRDRGDEQYF	TGTGCCTGGTCGCGAGACAGGGGCGACGAGCAGTACTTC
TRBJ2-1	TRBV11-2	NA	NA	CASSLDRSGLNEQFF	TGTGCCAGCAGCTTAGACAGGAGCGGGCTGAATGAGCAGTTCTTC
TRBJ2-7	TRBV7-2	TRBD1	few	CASSFPGQGTSSYEQYF	TGTGCCAGCAGCTTCCCGGGACAGGGGACAAGCTCCTACGAGCAGTACTTC
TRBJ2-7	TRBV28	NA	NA	CASSSLRTEPYEQYF	TGTGCCAGCAGTTCCTTAAGGACAGAACCCTACGAGCAGTACTTC
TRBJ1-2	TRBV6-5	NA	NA	CASSYLGYGYTF	TGTGCCAGCAGTTACTTGGGCTATGGCTACACCTTC
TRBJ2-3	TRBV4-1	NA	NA	CASSHLHPGRGDF	TGCGCCAGCAGCCATCTTCATCCGGGACGGGGTGATTTT
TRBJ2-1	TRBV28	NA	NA	CASSSSGSYNEQFF	TGTGCCAGCAGTTCCTCGGGGTCTTACAATGAGCAGTTCTTC
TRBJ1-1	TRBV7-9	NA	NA	CASSQDRNTEAFF	TGTGCCAGCAGCCAGGACAGGAACACTGAAGCTTTCTTT
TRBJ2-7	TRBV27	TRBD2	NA	CASSLYTSGSYEQYF	TGTGCCAGCAGTTTATATACTAGCGGGAGCTACGAGCAGTACTTC
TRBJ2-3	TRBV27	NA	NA	CASVSIADTQYF	TGTGCCAGCGTCAGTATAGCAGATACGCAGTATTTT
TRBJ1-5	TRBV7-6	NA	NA	CASSLGQDNQPQHF	TGTGCCAGCAGCTTAGGACAAGACAATCAGCCCCAGCATTTT
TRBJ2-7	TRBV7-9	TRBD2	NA	CASNRAGTSDYEQYF	TGTGCCAGCAACCGCGCCGGGACTAGCGACTACGAGCAGTACTTC
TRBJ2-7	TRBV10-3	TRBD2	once	CAISEVLAGDYEQYF	TGTGCCATCAGTGAGGTATTAGCGGGAGACTACGAGCAGTACTTC
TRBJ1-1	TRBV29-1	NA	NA	CSVGGTEAFF	TGCAGCGTTGGGGGCACTGAAGCTTTCTTT
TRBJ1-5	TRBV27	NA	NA	CASSSRGNQPQHF	TGTGCCAGCAGTTCCCGGGGCAATCAGCCCCAGCATTTT
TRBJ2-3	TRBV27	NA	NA	CASSLGGTDTQYF	TGTGCCAGCAGTTTAGGTGGCACAGATACGCAGTATTTT
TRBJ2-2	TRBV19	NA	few	CASSIVGGTGELFF	TGTGCCAGTAGTATAGTAGGGGGCACCGGGGAGCTGTTTTTT
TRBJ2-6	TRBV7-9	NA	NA	CASGPAGANVLTF	TGTGCCAGCGGGCCGGCTGGGGCCAACGTCCTGACTTTC
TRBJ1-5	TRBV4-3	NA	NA	CASSQDGRVNQPQHF	TGCGCCAGCAGCCAAGACGGTCGGGTAAATCAGCCCCAGCATTTT
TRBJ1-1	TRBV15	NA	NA	CATSKLGRMNTEAFF	TGTGCCACCAGCAAACTCGGACGGATGAACACTGAAGCTTTCTTT
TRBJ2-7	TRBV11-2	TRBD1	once	CASSLGQGALYEQYF	TGTGCCAGCAGCCTCGGACAGGGGGCGTTATACGAGCAGTACTTC
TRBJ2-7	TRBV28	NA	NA	CASSRNRGRTTYEQYF	TGTGCCAGCAGCCGGAATAGGGGACGCACTACCTACGAGCAGTACTTC
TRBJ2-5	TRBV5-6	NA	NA	CASSLLGWETQYF	TGTGCCAGCAGCTTGCTAGGGTGGGAGACCCAGTACTTC
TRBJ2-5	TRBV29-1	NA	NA	CSVGRRGNNQETQYF	TGCAGCGTCGGCAGGAGGGGGAATAATCAAGAGACCCAGTACTTC